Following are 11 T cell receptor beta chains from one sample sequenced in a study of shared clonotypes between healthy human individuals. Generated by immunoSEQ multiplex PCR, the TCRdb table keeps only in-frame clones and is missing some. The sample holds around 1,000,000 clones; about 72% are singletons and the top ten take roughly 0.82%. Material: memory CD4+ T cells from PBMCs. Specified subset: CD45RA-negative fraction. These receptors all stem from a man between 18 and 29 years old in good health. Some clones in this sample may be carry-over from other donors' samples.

In DNA form, the CDR3 reads TGTGCCAGCTCACCACCGGGAGGATCCATCGGCACTGAAGCTTTCTTT. Translated: CASSPPGGSIGTEAFF. This chain links TRBV18 with TRBJ1-1; unclear D gene. The V gene lost 0 bases and the J gene lost 4 bases, with 15 bases spanning the gap. The CDR3 contains 16 residues. The V gene's germline CDR1 is KGHSH and CDR2 LQKENI.

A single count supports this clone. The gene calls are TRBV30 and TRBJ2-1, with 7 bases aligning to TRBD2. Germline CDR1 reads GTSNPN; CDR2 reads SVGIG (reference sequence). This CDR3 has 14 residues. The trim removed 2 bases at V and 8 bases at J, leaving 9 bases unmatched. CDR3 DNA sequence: TGTGCCTGGAGTCGGGGGAGGGCTATCGATGAGCAGTTCTTC. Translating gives CAWSRGRAIDEQFF.

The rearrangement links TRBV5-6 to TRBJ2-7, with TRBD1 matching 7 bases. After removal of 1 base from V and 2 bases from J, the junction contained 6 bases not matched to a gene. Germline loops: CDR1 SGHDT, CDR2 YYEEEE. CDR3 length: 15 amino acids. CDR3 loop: CASSLIGQATYEQYF. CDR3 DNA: TGTGCCAGCAGCTTGATAGGACAGGCTACCTACGAGCAGTACTTC.

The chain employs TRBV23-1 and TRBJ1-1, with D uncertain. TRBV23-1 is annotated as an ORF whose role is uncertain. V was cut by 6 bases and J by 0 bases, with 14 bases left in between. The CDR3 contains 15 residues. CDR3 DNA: TGCGCCAGCAGCCCAACGGGTGATCTGAACACTGAAGCTTTCTTT. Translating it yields CASSPTGDLNTEAFF.

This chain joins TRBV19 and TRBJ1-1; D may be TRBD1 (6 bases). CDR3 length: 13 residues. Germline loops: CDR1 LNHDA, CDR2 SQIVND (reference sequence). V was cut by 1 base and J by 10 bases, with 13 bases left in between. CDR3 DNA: TGTGCCAGTAGTATAGCGACAGGCCCTGGAGCTTTCTTT. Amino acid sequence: CASSIATGPGAFF.

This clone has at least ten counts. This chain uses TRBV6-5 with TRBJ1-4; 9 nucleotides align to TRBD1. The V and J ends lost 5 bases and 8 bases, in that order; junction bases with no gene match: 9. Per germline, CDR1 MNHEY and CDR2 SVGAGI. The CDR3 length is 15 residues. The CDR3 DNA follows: TGTGCCAGCAGTGGGCTGGGACAGGGTGGGGAAAAACTGTTTTTT. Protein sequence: CASSGLGQGGEKLFF.

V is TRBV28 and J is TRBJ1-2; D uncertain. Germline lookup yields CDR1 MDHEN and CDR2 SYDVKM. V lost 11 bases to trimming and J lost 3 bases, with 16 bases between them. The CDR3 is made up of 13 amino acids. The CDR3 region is CAGKGGGDYGYTF. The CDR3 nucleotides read TGTGCCGGAAAGGGAGGCGGGGACTATGGCTACACCTTC.

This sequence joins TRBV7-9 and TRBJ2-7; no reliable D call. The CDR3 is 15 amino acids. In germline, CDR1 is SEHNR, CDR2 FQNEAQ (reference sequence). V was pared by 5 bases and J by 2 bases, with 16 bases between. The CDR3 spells CASSLTERSAYEQYF. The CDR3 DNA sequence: TGTGCCAGCAGCCTTACGGAGCGATCCGCCTACGAGCAGTACTTC.

CDR3 amino acids: CASSPGRTAMNTEAFF. DNA for the CDR3: TGCGCCAGCAGCCCCGGACGGACTGCTATGAACACTGAAGCTTTCTTT. The J gene is TRBJ1-1, the V gene TRBV5-1; no definite D call. Germline V gene data show CDR1 as SGHRS and CDR2 as YFSETQ. V lost 4 bases and J 0 bases, leaving 16 bases between the germline ends. The CDR3 spans 16 residues.

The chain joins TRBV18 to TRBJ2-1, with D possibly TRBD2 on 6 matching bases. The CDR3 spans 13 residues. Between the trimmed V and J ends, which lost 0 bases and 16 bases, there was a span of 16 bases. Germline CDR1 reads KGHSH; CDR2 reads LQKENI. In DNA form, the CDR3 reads TGTGCCAGCTCACCACCGTCCGGCGGGGTAAGCTTCTTC. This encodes CASSPPSGGVSFF.

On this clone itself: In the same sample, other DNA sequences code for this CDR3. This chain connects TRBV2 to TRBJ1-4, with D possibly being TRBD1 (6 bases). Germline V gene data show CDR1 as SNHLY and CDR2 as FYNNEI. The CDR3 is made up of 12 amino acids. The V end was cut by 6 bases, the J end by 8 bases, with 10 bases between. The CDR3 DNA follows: TGTGCCAGCAGGGGTGACAGGGAAAAACTGTTTTTT. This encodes CASRGDREKLFF.